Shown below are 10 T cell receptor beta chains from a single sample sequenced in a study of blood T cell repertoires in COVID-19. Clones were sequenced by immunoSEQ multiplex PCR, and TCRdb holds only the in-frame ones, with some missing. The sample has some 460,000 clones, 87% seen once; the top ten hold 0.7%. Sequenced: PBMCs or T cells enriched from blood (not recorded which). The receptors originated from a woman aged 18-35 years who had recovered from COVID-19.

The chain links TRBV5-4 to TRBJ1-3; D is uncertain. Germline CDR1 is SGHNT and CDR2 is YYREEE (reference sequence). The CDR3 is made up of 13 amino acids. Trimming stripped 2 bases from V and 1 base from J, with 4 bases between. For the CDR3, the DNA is TGTGCCAGCAGCTTCTATTCTGGAAACACCATATATTTT. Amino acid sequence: CASSFYSGNTIYF.

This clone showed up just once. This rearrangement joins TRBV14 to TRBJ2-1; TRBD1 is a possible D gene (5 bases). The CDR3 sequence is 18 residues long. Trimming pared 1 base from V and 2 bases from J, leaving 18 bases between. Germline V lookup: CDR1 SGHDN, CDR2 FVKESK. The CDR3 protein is CASSQGWLGAPTYNEQFF. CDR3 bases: TGTGCCAGCAGCCAAGGATGGCTTGGGGCGCCAACCTACAATGAGCAGTTCTTC.

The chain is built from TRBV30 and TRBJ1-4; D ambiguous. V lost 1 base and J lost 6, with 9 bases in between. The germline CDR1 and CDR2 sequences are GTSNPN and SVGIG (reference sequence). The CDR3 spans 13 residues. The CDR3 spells CAWSGRADEKLFF. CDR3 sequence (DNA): TGTGCCTGGAGTGGTAGAGCCGATGAAAAACTGTTTTTT.

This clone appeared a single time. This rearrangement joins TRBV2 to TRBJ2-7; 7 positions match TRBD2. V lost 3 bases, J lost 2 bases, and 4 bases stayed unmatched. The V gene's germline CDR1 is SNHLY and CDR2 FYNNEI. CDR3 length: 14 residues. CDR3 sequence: CASSDTGGTYEQYF. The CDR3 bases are TGTGCCAGCAGTGACACGGGGGGTACCTACGAGCAGTACTTC.

The CDR3 nucleotides are TGTGCCAGCAGCCCTGGGGGGGCCGGGAATTCACCCCTCCACTTT. It yields the protein CASSPGGAGNSPLHF. J is TRBJ1-6 and V is TRBV7-9; the D gene is possibly TRBD1 (6 bases). The V and J ends lost 5 bases and 7 bases respectively, with 15 bases between them. The germline CDR1 and CDR2 sequences are SEHNR and FQNEAQ (reference sequence). The CDR3 is 15 residues long. Full variable domain (rest looked up from reference TRBV7-9 and TRBJ1-6): DTGVSQNPRHKITKRGQNVTFRCDPISEHNRLYWYRQTLGQGPEFLTYFQNEAQLEKSRLLSDRFSAERPKGSFSTLEIQRTEQGDSAMYLCASSPGGAGNSPLHFGNGTRLTVT.

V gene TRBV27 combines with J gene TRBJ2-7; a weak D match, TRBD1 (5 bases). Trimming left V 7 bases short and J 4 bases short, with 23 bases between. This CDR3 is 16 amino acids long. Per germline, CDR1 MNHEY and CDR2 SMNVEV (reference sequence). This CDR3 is CASTKGKTQASYEQYF. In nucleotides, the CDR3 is TGTGCCAGCACCAAGGGGAAGACTCAGGCTTCTTACGAGCAGTACTTC.

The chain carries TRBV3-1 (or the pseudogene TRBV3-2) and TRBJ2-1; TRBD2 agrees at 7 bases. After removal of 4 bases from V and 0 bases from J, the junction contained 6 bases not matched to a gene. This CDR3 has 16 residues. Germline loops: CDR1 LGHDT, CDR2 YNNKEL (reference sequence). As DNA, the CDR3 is TGTGCCAGCAGCCCATTCGGGGGGAGCTCCTACAATGAGCAGTTCTTC. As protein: CASSPFGGSSYNEQFF.

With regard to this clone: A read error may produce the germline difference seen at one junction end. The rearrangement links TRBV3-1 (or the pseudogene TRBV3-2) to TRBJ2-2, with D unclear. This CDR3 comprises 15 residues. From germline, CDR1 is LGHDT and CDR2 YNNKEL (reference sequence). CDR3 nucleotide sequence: TGTGCCAACAGCCGGATTAGCTCGAACACCGGGGAGCTGTTTTTT. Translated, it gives CANSRISSNTGELFF.

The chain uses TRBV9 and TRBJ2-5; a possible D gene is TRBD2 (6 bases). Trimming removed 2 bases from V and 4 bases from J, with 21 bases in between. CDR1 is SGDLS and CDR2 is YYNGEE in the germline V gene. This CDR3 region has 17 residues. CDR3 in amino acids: CASSVNSIGGMRETQYF. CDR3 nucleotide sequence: TGTGCCAGCAGCGTCAACAGTATCGGGGGAATGAGAGAGACCCAGTACTTC.

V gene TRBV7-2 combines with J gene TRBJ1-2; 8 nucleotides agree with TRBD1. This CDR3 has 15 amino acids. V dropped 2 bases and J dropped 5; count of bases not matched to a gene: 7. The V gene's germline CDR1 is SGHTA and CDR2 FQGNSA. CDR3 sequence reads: CASSLTGGGFYGYTF. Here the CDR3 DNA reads TGTGCCAGCAGCTTAACAGGGGGTGGCTTTTATGGCTACACCTTC.